The next 23 T cell receptor beta chains were all read from a single sample in a study of OX40 agonist ivuxolimab in advanced cancers. Clones were read by immunoSEQ multiplex PCR, and TCRdb kept only the in-frame ones, dropping some. The table shows roughly 80,000 clones, with just under 90% occurring only once. Sequenced material: CD4+ or CD8+ T cells sorted from blood, taken in a trial of the OX40 agonist ivuxolimab. These TCRs come from an adult with an advanced solid tumor such as melanoma, head and neck, liver or kidney cancer.

CDR3 bases: TGTGCCAGCAGCCTGCCGACAGGTGACAATGAAAAACTGTTTTTT. This gives the protein CASSLPTGDNEKLFF. This chain uses TRBV6-6 with TRBJ1-4; tentatively, D is TRBD1 (6 bases). V was clipped by 6 bases and J by 5 bases, with 16 bases between them. The CDR3 is 15 residues long. Germline loops: CDR1 MNHNY, CDR2 SVGAGI (reference sequence).

The chain couples TRBV7-2 to TRBJ1-5; no firm D call. V gave up 0 bases and J gave up 6 bases, with 12 bases separating them. The CDR3 has 15 amino acids. CDR1 is SGHTA, CDR2 FQGNSA, per germline. The CDR3 here is CASSLALGITQPQHF. DNA for the CDR3: TGTGCCAGCAGCTTAGCGCTGGGGATTACTCAGCCCCAGCATTTT. The complete variable domain, with remaining parts taken from reference TRBV7-2 and TRBJ1-5, reads GAGVSQSPSNKVTEKGKDVELRCDPISGHTALYWYRQSLGQGLEFLIYFQGNSAPDKSGLPSDRFSAERTGGSVSTLTIQRTQQEDSAVYLCASSLALGITQPQHFGDGTRLSIL.

V is TRBV10-2 and J is TRBJ1-4; 10 bases align to TRBD1. Germline CDR1 WSHSY, CDR2 SAAADI. This CDR3 has 13 residues. V was clipped by 5 bases and J by 9 bases; unmatched bases: 3. The CDR3 is CASSTGQGKKLFF. The CDR3 bases are TGCGCCAGCAGTACGGGACAGGGGAAAAAACTGTTTTTT.

V usage is TRBV28 and J usage is TRBJ2-7; D is unresolved. Germline values: CDR1 MDHEN, CDR2 SYDVKM. There are 11 residues in the CDR3. The V end lost 8 bases, the J end lost 2 bases, and 7 bases lay between the germline ends. The CDR3 loop is CASSIAYEQYF. For the CDR3, the DNA is TGTGCCAGCTCTATAGCCTACGAGCAGTACTTC.

This clone has just a few counts. This chain links TRBV6-1 with TRBJ1-2; D may be TRBD1 (5 bases). V was pared by 8 bases and J by 4 bases, with 8 bases between. Germline lookup yields CDR1 MNHNS and CDR2 SASEGT. The CDR3 runs to 11 residues. In DNA, the CDR3 is TGTGCCAGCGGCAGGGTCTATGGCTACACCTTC. Protein: CASGRVYGYTF.

This chain joins TRBV18 and TRBJ2-6; the D is unclear. Germline V gene lookup returns CDR1 KGHSH and CDR2 LQKENI. The CDR3 totals 15 residues. Trimming removed 3 bases from V and 1 base from J, with 7 bases in between. The CDR3 is CASSPWESGANVLTF. The CDR3 DNA follows: TGTGCCAGCTCACCGTGGGAATCTGGGGCCAACGTCCTGACTTTC.

This clone was counted between two and nine times. V gene TRBV28 combines with J gene TRBJ2-3; 8 bases are a match to TRBD2. The junction had 8 bases not matched to a gene; V was cut back by 6 bases and J by 6 bases. The CDR3 extends over 14 amino acids. Germline assignment: CDR1 MDHEN and CDR2 SYDVKM. CDR3 in DNA: TGTGCCAGCAGCCCGGGAGGGCCTGTGGATACGCAGTATTTT. Protein sequence: CASSPGGPVDTQYF.

This chain connects TRBV5-6 to TRBJ1-2; the match to TRBD1 covers 7 bases. This CDR3 comprises 13 residues. Unmatched junction bases numbered 4, after V lost 2 bases and J lost 6 bases. Germline V gene data show CDR1 as SGHDT and CDR2 as YYEEEE. This CDR3 reads CASSFFDRDGYTF. CDR3 nucleotides: TGTGCCAGCAGCTTCTTTGACAGGGATGGCTACACCTTC.

This rearrangement joins TRBV19 to TRBJ1-2, with 9 nucleotides matching TRBD1. The CDR3 contains 13 residues. With V trimmed by 8 bases and J by 2 bases, 3 bases remained unmatched. Germline CDR1 is LNHDA and CDR2 is SQIVND (reference sequence). The CDR3 DNA sequence: TGTGCCAGTCGACAGGGGGGGAACTATGGCTACACCTTC. This encodes CASRQGGNYGYTF.

This chain uses TRBV6-1 with TRBJ1-3; 7 nucleotides line up with TRBD1. The germline V gene has CDR1 MNHNS and CDR2 SASEGT. The CDR3 contains 16 residues. After removal of 3 bases from V and 0 bases from J, the junction contained 5 bases not matched to a gene. The CDR3 DNA sequence: TGTGCCAGCAGTGACCCCCGACAGGGCTCTGGAAACACCATATATTTT. Protein product: CASSDPRQGSGNTIYF.

This clone came up once. This rearrangement joins TRBV9 to TRBJ2-2; TRBD2 might be the D (7 bases). This CDR3 region has 16 residues. Trimming stripped 10 bases from V and 0 bases from J, with 19 bases between. From germline, CDR1 is SGDLS and CDR2 YYNGEE. The CDR3 spells CASSVGGGPNTGELFF. CDR3 DNA: TGTGCCTCTTCGGTTGGCGGGGGCCCGAACACCGGGGAGCTGTTTTTT. The complete variable domain, with remaining parts taken from reference TRBV9 and TRBJ2-2, reads DSGVTQTPKHLITATGQRVTLRCSPRSGDLSVYWYQQSLDQGLQFLIQYYNGEERAKGNILERFSAQQFPDLHSELNLSSLELGDSALYFCASSVGGGPNTGELFFGEGSRLTVL.

This rearrangement joins TRBV28 to TRBJ2-7; either TRBD1 or TRBD2 may supply D (7 bases each). Germline CDR1 reads MDHEN; CDR2 reads SYDVKM. The CDR3 length is 15 residues. V was cut by 7 bases and J by 6 bases, with 22 bases left in between. The CDR3 loop reads CASTPCQGGYCEQYF. The CDR3 region has the DNA TGTGCCAGCACCCCCTGTCAGGGGGGGTATTGCGAGCAGTACTTC.

This chain joins TRBV5-1 and TRBJ2-3, with 7 positions matching TRBD2. Per germline, CDR1 SGHRS and CDR2 YFSETQ. V lost 0 bases and J lost 0; bases outside the gene matches: 4. This CDR3 comprises 16 residues. DNA of the CDR3: TGCGCCAGCAGCTTGGGGGGGGGACCCAGCACAGATACGCAGTATTTT. Protein sequence: CASSLGGGPSTDTQYF.

The sample holds one count of this clone. The CDR3 bases are TGTGCCAGCAGCTTGACTAGCGGGGGCACAGATACGCAGTATTTT. It translates to CASSLTSGGTDTQYF. V gene TRBV9 combines with J gene TRBJ2-3; 11 bases agree with TRBD2. J lost 1 base, V lost 4 bases, and 2 bases had no gene match. CDR1 is SGDLS, CDR2 YYNGEE, per germline. The CDR3 extends over 15 amino acids.

The V call is TRBV18, the J call TRBJ1-4; TRBD1 aligns across 9 bases. The CDR3 runs to 17 residues. J lost 8 bases, V lost 6 bases, and 16 bases had no gene match. Germline CDR1 reads KGHSH; CDR2 reads LQKENI. CDR3: CASSKKKWTGDFEKLFF. CDR3 in DNA: TGTGCCAGCTCCAAGAAAAAATGGACAGGGGACTTCGAAAAACTGTTTTTT.

The gene calls are TRBV5-1 and TRBJ2-5; TRBD1 aligns across 7 bases. Per the germline V gene, CDR1 is SGHRS and CDR2 is YFSETQ. The J segment lost 3 bases and the V segment lost 2 bases, leaving 4 bases of the junction unmatched. The CDR3 has 14 residues. CDR3 DNA sequence: TGCGCCAGCAGCTTTGACAGGGCCGAAGAGACCCAGTACTTC. Its translation: CASSFDRAEETQYF.

The V and J genes are TRBV30 and TRBJ1-1; perhaps TRBD1 as D (5 bases). Trimming removed 0 bases from V and 0 bases from J, with 11 bases in between. The CDR3 runs 15 residues. CDR1 GTSNPN and CDR2 SVGIG come from the germline V gene (reference sequence). This CDR3 reads CAWSVRGTLNTEAFF. The CDR3, as DNA: TGTGCCTGGAGTGTACGGGGCACCTTGAACACTGAAGCTTTCTTT.

This chain uses TRBV30 with TRBJ2-5; no firm D call. Germline CDR1 and CDR2: GTSNPN and SVGIG (reference sequence). V lost 2 bases and J lost 8, with 9 bases in between. CDR3 length: 11 amino acids. CDR3 sequence (DNA): TGTGCCTGGAGTCCGACCGGTACCCAGTACTTC. This gives the protein CAWSPTGTQYF.

The chain combines TRBV7-9 with TRBJ1-3; tentative D call: TRBD1 (5 bases). V was trimmed by 4 bases and J by 3 bases, leaving 13 bases between them. Germline V CDR1 and CDR2: SEHNR, FQNEAQ (reference sequence). This CDR3 contains 15 residues. The chain's CDR3 is CASSSSGGIGNTIYF. The CDR3 coding sequence is TGTGCCAGCAGCTCAAGCGGGGGGATTGGAAACACCATATATTTT.

The V call is TRBV5-8, the J call TRBJ1-2, with a possible D match to TRBD1 (6 bases). CDR3 length equals 15 residues. The germline CDR1 and CDR2 sequences are SGHTS and YDEGEE. V was cut by 0 bases and J by 7 bases, with 16 bases left in between. The DNA of the CDR3 is TGTGCCAGCAGCTTGGATCTCGGGGGGGCAGGTGGCTACACCTTC. This sequence encodes CASSLDLGGAGGYTF.

CDR3 coding DNA: TGTGCCATAAGGGCTTCTAGCGAGGAGTTCTTC. Translated, it gives CAIRASSEEFF. The gene calls are TRBV10-3 and TRBJ2-1; maybe TRBD2 (6 bases). The CDR3 is 11 residues long. The V gene lost 9 bases and the J gene lost 14 bases, with 17 bases spanning the gap. Germline CDR1 reads ENHRY; CDR2 reads SYGVKD.

This clone was seen more than once but under ten times. The V and J genes are TRBV2 and TRBJ1-1; D gene uncertain. The CDR3 is 13 amino acids. Germline lookup yields CDR1 SNHLY and CDR2 FYNNEI. Trimming removed 4 bases from V and 0 bases from J, with 6 bases in between. The CDR3 nucleotides read TGTGCCAGCAGTGGGAGCATGAACACTGAAGCTTTCTTT. Protein product: CASSGSMNTEAFF.

The chain recombines TRBV30 with TRBJ1-6; no firm D call. The V gene lost 1 base and the J gene lost 7 bases, with 23 bases spanning the gap. The CDR3 extends over 18 amino acids. Looked up from germline, CDR1 is GTSNPN and CDR2 is SVGIG (reference sequence). DNA for the CDR3: TGTGCCTGGAGTGGTGGTCACTTTTTCGACTCCGGGAATTCACCCCTCCACTTT. Protein product: CAWSGGHFFDSGNSPLHF. Based on the CDR3 plus reference TRBV30 and TRBJ1-6, the full variable domain is SQTIHQWPATLVQPVGSPLSLECTVEGTSNPNLYWYRQAAGRGLQLLFYSVGIGQISSEVPQNLSASRPQDRQFILSSKKLLLSDSGFYLCAWSGGHFFDSGNSPLHFGNGTRLTVT.